Listed below are T cell receptor beta chains from one sample, sequenced in a study of blood T cell repertoires in COVID-19. Produced via immunoSEQ multiplex PCR; TCRdb's table is partial and in-frame only. The sample contains about 170,000 clones, approximately 80% of which appear only once. Sequencing used peripheral blood. The receptors shown here come from a woman in her forties with COVID-19, enrolled during active disease. Each CDR3 is given with its conserved first and last residue. A D gene is named only where the DNA matches it firmly. The listing skips clone size in some rows; elsewhere it reads once, few, many or a size class.

abundance | j_gene | v_gene | d_gene | CDR3aa | CDR3nt
NA | TRBJ2-7 | TRBV7-2 | NA | CASSPHAAGMRYEQYF | TGTGCCAGCAGCCCCCACGCGGCGGGAATGAGGTACGAGCAGTACTTC
few | TRBJ1-1 | TRBV6-6 | TRBD1 | CASSYTFDRANTEAFF | TGTGCCAGCAGTTACACTTTCGACAGGGCTAACACTGAAGCTTTCTTT
NA | TRBJ1-4 | TRBV19 | NA | CASRGPGGNEKLFF | TGTGCCAGTAGGGGACCCGGGGGTAATGAAAAACTGTTTTTT
NA | TRBJ2-3 | TRBV3-1/TRBV3-2 | NA | CASSRFGGWTDTQYF | TGTGCCAGCAGTCGCTTCGGGGGTTGGACAGATACGCAGTATTTT
NA | TRBJ2-5 | TRBV6-5 | TRBD2 | CASSYGGAGGGGTQYF | TGTGCCAGCAGTTACGGGGGGGCGGGGGGCGGCGGGACCCAGTACTTC
NA | TRBJ2-3 | TRBV11-2 | TRBD1 | CASSLVGTGVLDTQYF | TGTGCCAGCAGCTTAGTGGGGACAGGGGTTTTAGATACGCAGTATTTT
NA | TRBJ2-7 | TRBV5-4 | NA | CASSLEGGEQYF | TGTGCCAGCAGCTTGGAAGGCGGGGAGCAGTACTTC
NA | TRBJ1-6 | TRBV9 | NA | CASGGRGDNSPLHF | TGTGCCAGCGGAGGGCGGGGGGATAATTCACCCCTCCACTTT
NA | TRBJ2-2 | TRBV15 | TRBD2 | CATSPMGGEVGELFF | TGTGCCACCAGCCCTATGGGGGGGGAGGTCGGGGAGCTGTTTTTT
NA | TRBJ1-5 | TRBV5-1 | NA | CASSLGPGAHQPQHF | TGCGCCAGCAGCTTGGGACCAGGGGCGCATCAGCCCCAGCATTTT
NA | TRBJ2-1 | TRBV20-1 | TRBD1 | CSARDRAPQFF | TGCAGTGCTAGGGACAGGGCCCCACAGTTCTTC
NA | TRBJ2-7 | TRBV5-6 | TRBD2 | CASSLVASGGTDEQYF | TGTGCCAGCAGCTTGGTAGCTAGCGGGGGAACCGACGAGCAGTACTTC
NA | TRBJ1-1 | TRBV19 | NA | CATRYSGGNTEAFF | TGTGCCACCCGTTATTCGGGTGGGAACACTGAAGCTTTCTTT
NA | TRBJ2-2 | TRBV28 | NA | CASSAQNTGELFF | TGTGCCAGCAGTGCACAGAACACCGGGGAGCTGTTTTTT
NA | TRBJ2-3 | TRBV9 | NA | CASSVKERARIGISTDTQYF | TGTGCCAGCAGCGTAAAAGAGCGGGCCCGGATCGGGATTAGCACAGATACGCAGTATTTT
NA | TRBJ1-2 | TRBV6-1 | NA | CASSESSVYGYTF | TGTGCCAGCAGTGAATCAAGCGTCTATGGCTACACCTTC
NA | TRBJ2-2 | TRBV10-3 | NA | CAISRGAVGTGELFF | TGTGCCATCTCCAGGGGCGCGGTTGGCACCGGGGAGCTGTTTTTT
NA | TRBJ2-1 | TRBV7-9 | NA | CAGMGGPNEQFF | TGTGCCGGAATGGGGGGTCCCAATGAGCAGTTCTTC
NA | TRBJ2-1 | TRBV27 | TRBD2 | CASSPVGLAGFNEQFF | TGTGCCAGCAGTCCCGTGGGACTAGCGGGATTCAATGAGCAGTTCTTC
NA | TRBJ2-3 | TRBV3-1/TRBV3-2 | NA | CASSQSGTDTQYF | TGTGCCAGCAGCCAGAGTGGCACAGATACGCAGTATTTT
NA | TRBJ2-1 | TRBV7-9 | NA | CACPEAGNEQFF | TGTGCCTGTCCCGAGGCGGGCAATGAGCAGTTCTTC
NA | TRBJ1-4 | TRBV3-1/TRBV3-2 | TRBD1 | CASSQQGAGEKLFF | TGTGCCAGCAGCCAACAGGGGGCGGGTGAAAAACTGTTTTTT
NA | TRBJ1-3 | TRBV7-6 | NA | CASSLQGGNTIYF | TGTGCCAGCAGCTTACAGGGTGGAAACACCATATATTTT
few | TRBJ2-1 | TRBV11-3 | TRBD2 | CASSLGTSVNEQFF | TGTGCCAGCAGCTTGGGGACTAGTGTAAATGAGCAGTTCTTC
NA | TRBJ2-7 | TRBV2 | TRBD2 | CASTREGAYEQYF | TGTGCCAGCACCCGGGAGGGGGCCTACGAGCAGTACTTC
NA | TRBJ2-7 | TRBV30 | TRBD2 | CAWSLGGASGLYEQYF | TGTGCCTGGAGTTTAGGGGGGGCTAGCGGGTTGTACGAGCAGTACTTC
few | TRBJ2-3 | TRBV3-1/TRBV3-2 | NA | CASSLRGGARTDTQYF | TGTGCCAGCAGCTTAAGGGGGGGGGCCCGCACAGATACGCAGTATTTT
NA | TRBJ1-2 | TRBV12-3/TRBV12-4 | NA | CASSFFSNYGYTF | TGTGCCAGCAGTTTTTTTAGTAACTATGGCTACACCTTC
NA | TRBJ1-1 | TRBV11-2 | NA | CASSSAGRNGKAFF | TGTGCCAGCAGTTCCGCCGGGAGGAATGGAAAAGCTTTCTTT
NA | TRBJ2-3 | TRBV11-3 | TRBD2 | CASSLGWREATDTQYF | TGTGCCAGCAGCTTAGGCTGGCGGGAGGCGACAGATACGCAGTATTTT
NA | TRBJ2-3 | TRBV5-4 | NA | CASSLAHTSLHSTDTQYF | TGTGCCAGCAGCTTGGCCCACACTAGCTTACATAGCACAGATACGCAGTATTTT
once | TRBJ2-3 | TRBV9 | TRBD2 | CASSGWGGGSSTDTQYF | TGTGCCAGCAGCGGCTGGGGGGGAGGTTCTAGCACAGATACGCAGTATTTT
NA | TRBJ2-7 | TRBV2 | NA | CATEERDEQYF | TGTGCCACAGAAGAGCGGGACGAGCAGTACTTC